Each of the 18 T cell receptor beta chains below was sequenced from the same sample in a study of shared clonotypes between healthy human individuals. TCRdb's copy holds only in-frame clones and misses some; the assay was immunoSEQ multiplex PCR. The sample has some 2,400,000 clones, roughly 95% seen once; the top ten hold more than 0.1%. Sequences were obtained from naive CD4+ T cells sorted from blood. Subset in this sample: CD45RA+ positively selected. The origin of the receptors is a man between 18 and 35 years old in good health.

The J gene is TRBJ1-5, the V gene TRBV30; TRBD1 is a possible D gene (6 bases). The CDR3 has 13 amino acids. CDR1 and CDR2 (germline): GTSNPN, SVGIG (reference sequence). Between the trimmed V and J ends, which lost 1 base and 8 bases, there was a span of 12 bases. The CDR3 DNA sequence: TGTGCCTGGAGTGATGGGGGCAAGGAGCCCCAGCATTTT. Translated: CAWSDGGKEPQHF.

The gene calls are TRBV29-1 and TRBJ2-5; 8 bases align to TRBD1. Per the germline V gene, CDR1 is SQVTM and CDR2 is ANQGSEA. The CDR3 totals 13 residues. Germline trimming cut 7 bases from V and 0 bases from J; bases unmatched to any gene: 4. In nucleotides, the CDR3 is TGCAGCGCCCGGGGACAGGACCAAGAGACCCAGTACTTC. Its translation is CSARGQDQETQYF.

The chain is built from TRBV2 and TRBJ2-7, with 11 bases aligning to TRBD2. V dropped 7 bases and J dropped 0; count of bases not matched to a gene: 5. CDR3 length: 15 residues. Germline loops: CDR1 SNHLY, CDR2 FYNNEI. CDR3 DNA: TGTGCCAGCATCCCGGGACTAGCGGCCTCCTACGAGCAGTACTTC. The encoded protein is CASIPGLAASYEQYF. Complete variable domain (other parts from reference TRBV2 and TRBJ2-7): EPEVTQTPSHQVTQMGQEVILRCVPISNHLYFYWYRQILGQKVEFLVSFYNNEISEKSEIFDDQFSVERPDGSNFTLKIRSTKLEDSAMYFCASIPGLAASYEQYFGPGTRLTVT.

The genes are TRBV30 and TRBJ2-3, with unresolved D. The CDR3 contains 15 residues. V shed 0 bases and J shed 1 base, with 11 bases lying between them. CDR1 and CDR2 (germline): GTSNPN, SVGIG (reference sequence). The CDR3 loop reads CAWSVRRVGTDTQYF. The CDR3, as DNA: TGTGCCTGGAGTGTTAGAAGGGTGGGCACAGATACGCAGTATTTT.

The chain is built from TRBV7-2 and TRBJ1-1; D is perhaps TRBD1 (5 bases). This CDR3 is 17 amino acids long. Germline V gives CDR1 SGHTA, CDR2 FQGNSA. The ends were cut back, 2 bases at V and 1 base at J, with 17 bases in the middle. The CDR3 DNA is TGTGCCAGCAGCTTATTCGCCGTAACAGGATCGAACACTGAAGCTTTCTTT. This encodes CASSLFAVTGSNTEAFF. Full variable domain (outside the CDR3, taken from reference TRBV7-2 and TRBJ1-1): GAGVSQSPSNKVTEKGKDVELRCDPISGHTALYWYRQSLGQGLEFLIYFQGNSAPDKSGLPSDRFSAERTGGSVSTLTIQRTQQEDSAVYLCASSLFAVTGSNTEAFFGQGTRLTVV.

This chain connects TRBV6-1 to TRBJ2-3; D remains unclear. The CDR3 is 16 amino acids. Trimming stripped 2 bases from V and 2 bases from J, with 14 bases between. The germline gives CDR1 MNHNS, CDR2 SASEGT. The CDR3 DNA is TGTGCCAGCAGTGAAACTTTTAGCAGATACACAGATACGCAGTATTTT. Residues: CASSETFSRYTDTQYF.

J is TRBJ2-1 and V is TRBV6-5; 9 nucleotides agree with TRBD2. Germline V lookup: CDR1 MNHEY, CDR2 SVGAGI. V gave up 2 bases and J gave up 8 bases; unmatched junction bases: 10. CDR3 size: 16 residues. The CDR3 DNA reads TGTGCCAGCAGTTACCCGCTCGCGGGAGGGCAGGATGAGCAGTTCTTC. This translates into CASSYPLAGGQDEQFF.

The V call is TRBV2, the J call TRBJ1-6, with D possibly matching TRBD1 (6 bases). V was shortened by 4 bases and J by 8 bases, with 15 bases between the two germline ends. The CDR3 extends over 15 amino acids. Per germline, CDR1 SNHLY and CDR2 FYNNEI. This CDR3 is CASSGEQGPHSPLHF. The DNA for the CDR3 is TGTGCCAGCAGTGGGGAACAGGGACCGCATTCACCCCTCCACTTT.

The V and J genes are TRBV9 and TRBJ2-7; 14 bases are shared with TRBD2. The junction had 15 bases not matched to a gene; V was cut back by 2 bases and J by 5 bases. The CDR3 sequence is 19 residues long. Germline V gene data show CDR1 as SGDLS and CDR2 as YYNGEE. The CDR3 protein is CASSVTGLAGVEVLDEQYF. Written as DNA, the CDR3 is TGTGCCAGCAGCGTGACGGGACTAGCGGGAGTAGAAGTACTGGACGAGCAGTACTTC.

The rearrangement uses TRBV4-1 and TRBJ2-7; 8 bases map to TRBD1. J lost 0 bases, V lost 0 bases, and 4 bases had no gene match. The CDR3 has 16 residues. Germline V gene sequence: CDR1 MGHRA, CDR2 YSYEKL. CDR3 protein: CASSQDWDRSSYEQYF. The CDR3 region has the DNA TGCGCCAGCAGCCAAGATTGGGACAGGAGCTCCTACGAGCAGTACTTC.

The chain recombines TRBV5-1 with TRBJ2-6; D may correspond to TRBD1 or TRBD2 (6 bases each). V was trimmed by 9 bases and J by 3 bases, leaving 10 bases between them. The V gene's germline CDR1 is SGHRS and CDR2 YFSETQ. The CDR3 extends over 13 amino acids. The CDR3 bases are TGCGCCACGGGGGCCTTTGGGGCCAACGTCCTGACTTTC. Translating it yields CATGAFGANVLTF. The variable domain in full, completed from reference TRBV5-1 and TRBJ2-6, reads KAGVTQTPRYLIKTRGQQVTLSCSPISGHRSVSWYQQTPGQGLQFLFEYFSETQRNKGNFPGRFSGRQFSNSRSEMNVSTLELGDSALYLCATGAFGANVLTFGAGSRLTVL.

V and J are TRBV4-2 and TRBJ1-3; D is ambiguous. The CDR3 has 16 amino acids. Deletions cut 0 bases from V and 0 bases from J, with 9 bases between. Germline CDR1 is LGHNA and CDR2 is YNFKEQ. CDR3 protein: CASSQDAADSGNTIYF. In DNA, the CDR3 is TGTGCCAGCAGCCAAGATGCGGCCGACTCTGGAAACACCATATATTTT.

This rearrangement joins TRBV7-2 to TRBJ2-2; no definite D call. This CDR3 comprises 16 residues. CDR1 is SGHTA and CDR2 is FQGNSA in the germline V gene. The germline V and J ends were trimmed by 2 bases and 4 bases, with 14 bases remaining between them. The CDR3 DNA is TGTGCCAGCAGCTTAATAGGCTTCGAGCGCACCGGGGAGCTGTTTTTT. It yields the protein CASSLIGFERTGELFF.

Only one count was recorded for this clone. The chain employs TRBV6-6 and TRBJ2-3, with 11 bases aligning to TRBD2. The length of the CDR3 is 14 residues. V was clipped by 0 bases and J by 7 bases; unmatched bases: 0. Germline loops: CDR1 MNHNY, CDR2 SVGAGI (reference sequence). The CDR3 reads CASSYSTSGNTQYF. CDR3 bases: TGTGCCAGCAGTTACTCGACTAGCGGGAATACGCAGTATTTT.

The rearrangement links TRBV12-5 to TRBJ1-1; a weak D match, TRBD1 (6 bases). V shed 3 bases and J shed 4 bases, with 12 bases lying between them. The CDR3 has 14 amino acids. The germline CDR1 and CDR2 sequences are LGHNT and FRNRAP. The CDR3 sequence: CASGFYDRTTEAFF. DNA for the CDR3: TGTGCTAGTGGTTTCTATGACAGGACCACTGAAGCTTTCTTT.

The chain joins TRBV14 to TRBJ2-3; D not resolved. From germline, CDR1 is SGHDN and CDR2 FVKESK. CDR3 length: 17 amino acids. Between the trimmed V and J ends, which lost 1 base and 0 bases, there was a span of 14 bases. The CDR3 nucleotides read TGTGCCAGCAGCCAAGTTGTTCCGGGCCGCAGCACAGATACGCAGTATTTT. It codes for CASSQVVPGRSTDTQYF.

V is TRBV5-6 and J is TRBJ2-7; 8 bases agree with TRBD1. V lost 4 bases and J lost 2; bases outside the gene matches: 8. Germline assignment: CDR1 SGHDT and CDR2 YYEEEE. This CDR3 contains 15 residues. The CDR3 here is CASSGGTGRAYEQYF. In DNA form, the CDR3 reads TGTGCCAGCAGCGGGGGGACAGGAAGGGCCTACGAGCAGTACTTC.

As for this clone: This same CDR3 is encoded by further DNA sequences in the sample. This chain uses TRBV11-2 with TRBJ2-3, with TRBD2 matching 14 bases. Losses at the gene ends were 3 bases for V and 6 bases for J; bases not matched to a gene: 2. Looked up from germline, CDR1 is SGHAT and CDR2 is FQNNGV. The CDR3 has 15 amino acids. The CDR3 nucleotides read TGTGCCAGCAGCTTGGGACTAGCGGGGGCGGATACGCAGTATTTT. It is translated as CASSLGLAGADTQYF.